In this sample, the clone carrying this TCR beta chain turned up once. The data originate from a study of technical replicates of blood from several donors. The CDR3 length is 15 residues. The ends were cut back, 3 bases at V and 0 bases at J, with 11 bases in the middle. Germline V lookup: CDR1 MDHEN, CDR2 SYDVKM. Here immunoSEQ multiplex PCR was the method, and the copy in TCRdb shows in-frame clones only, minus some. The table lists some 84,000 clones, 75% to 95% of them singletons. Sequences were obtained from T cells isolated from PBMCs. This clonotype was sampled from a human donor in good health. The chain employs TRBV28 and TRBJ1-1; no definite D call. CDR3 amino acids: CASSFPGFMNTEAFF. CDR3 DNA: TGTGCCAGCAGTTTCCCGGGGTTTATGAACACTGAAGCTTTCTTT.